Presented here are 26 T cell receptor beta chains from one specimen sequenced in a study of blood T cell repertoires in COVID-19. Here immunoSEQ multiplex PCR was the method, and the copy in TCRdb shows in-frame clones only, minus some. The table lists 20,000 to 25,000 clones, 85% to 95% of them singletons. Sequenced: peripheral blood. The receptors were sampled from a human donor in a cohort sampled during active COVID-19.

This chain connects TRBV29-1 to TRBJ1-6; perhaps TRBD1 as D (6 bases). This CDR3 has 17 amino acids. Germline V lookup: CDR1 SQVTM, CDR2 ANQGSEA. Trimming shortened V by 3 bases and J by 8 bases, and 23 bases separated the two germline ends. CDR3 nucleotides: TGCAGCGTTGATGAACCGGGACACCCACGAAGGCATTCACCCCTCCACTTT. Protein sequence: CSVDEPGHPRRHSPLHF. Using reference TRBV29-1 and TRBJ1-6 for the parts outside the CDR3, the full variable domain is SAVISQKPSRDICQRGTSLTIQCQVDSQVTMMFWYRQQPGQSLTLIATANQGSEATYESGFVIDKFPISRPNLTFSTLTVSNMSPEDSSIYLCSVDEPGHPRRHSPLHFGNGTRLTVT.

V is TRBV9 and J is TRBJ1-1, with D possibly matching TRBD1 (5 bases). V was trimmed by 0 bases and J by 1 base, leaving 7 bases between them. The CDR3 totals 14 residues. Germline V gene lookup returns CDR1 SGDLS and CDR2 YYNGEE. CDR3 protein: CASSVAGQNTEAFF. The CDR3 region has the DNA TGTGCCAGCAGCGTAGCCGGACAGAACACTGAAGCTTTCTTT. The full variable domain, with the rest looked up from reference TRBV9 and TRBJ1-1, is DSGVTQTPKHLITATGQRVTLRCSPRSGDLSVYWYQQSLDQGLQFLIQYYNGEERAKGNILERFSAQQFPDLHSELNLSSLELGDSALYFCASSVAGQNTEAFFGQGTRLTVV.

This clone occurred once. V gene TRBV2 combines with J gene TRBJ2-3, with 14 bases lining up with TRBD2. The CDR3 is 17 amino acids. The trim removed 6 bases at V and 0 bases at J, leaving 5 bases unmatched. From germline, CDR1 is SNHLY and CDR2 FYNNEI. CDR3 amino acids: CASSGTSGGPSTDTQYF. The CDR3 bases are TGTGCCAGCAGCGGGACTAGCGGGGGCCCTAGCACAGATACGCAGTATTTT. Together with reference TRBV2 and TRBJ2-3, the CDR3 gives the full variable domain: EPEVTQTPSHQVTQMGQEVILRCVPISNHLYFYWYRQILGQKVEFLVSFYNNEISEKSEIFDDQFSVERPDGSNFTLKIRSTKLEDSAMYFCASSGTSGGPSTDTQYFGPGTRLTVL.

CDR3 sequence: CASSDSNRPNTGELFF. The CDR3 nucleotides are TGTGCCAGCAGTGACTCGAACAGGCCGAACACCGGGGAGCTGTTTTTT. The rearrangement joins TRBV6-4 to TRBJ2-2, with a weak D call TRBD1 (5 bases). Germline V gene sequence: CDR1 MRHNA, CDR2 SNTAGT. Trimming cost V 0 bases and J 0 bases, with 8 bases left between them. This CDR3 is 16 amino acids long.

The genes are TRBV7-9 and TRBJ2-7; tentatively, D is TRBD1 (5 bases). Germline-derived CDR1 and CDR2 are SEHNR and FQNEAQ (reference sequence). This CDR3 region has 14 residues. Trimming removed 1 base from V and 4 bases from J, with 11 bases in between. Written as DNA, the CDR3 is TGTGCCAGCAGCTTAGAGGGGATCGGGTACGAGCAGTACTTC. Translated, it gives CASSLEGIGYEQYF. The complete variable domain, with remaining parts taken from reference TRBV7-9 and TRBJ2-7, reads DTGVSQNPRHKITKRGQNVTFRCDPISEHNRLYWYRQTLGQGPEFLTYFQNEAQLEKSRLLSDRFSAERPKGSFSTLEIQRTEQGDSAMYLCASSLEGIGYEQYFGPGTRLTVT.

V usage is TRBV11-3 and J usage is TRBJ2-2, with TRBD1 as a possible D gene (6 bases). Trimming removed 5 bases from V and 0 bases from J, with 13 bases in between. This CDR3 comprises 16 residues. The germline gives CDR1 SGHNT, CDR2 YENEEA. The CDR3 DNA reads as TGTGCCAGCAGCCAAGGGGGAGCGGCGAACACCGGGGAGCTGTTTTTT. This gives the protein CASSQGGAANTGELFF. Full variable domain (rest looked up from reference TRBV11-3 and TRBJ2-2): EAGVVQSPRYKIIEKKQPVAFWCNPISGHNTLYWYLQNLGQGPELLIRYENEEAVDDSQLPKDRFSAERLKGVDSTLKIQPAELGDSAVYLCASSQGGAANTGELFFGEGSRLTVL.

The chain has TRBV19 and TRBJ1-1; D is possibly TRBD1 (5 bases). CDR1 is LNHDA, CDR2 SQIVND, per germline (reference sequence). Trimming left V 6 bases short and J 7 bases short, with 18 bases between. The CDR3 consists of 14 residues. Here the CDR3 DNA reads TGTGCCAGTAGCCCTGACAGAACGGTAGGTGAAGCTTTCTTT. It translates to CASSPDRTVGEAFF.

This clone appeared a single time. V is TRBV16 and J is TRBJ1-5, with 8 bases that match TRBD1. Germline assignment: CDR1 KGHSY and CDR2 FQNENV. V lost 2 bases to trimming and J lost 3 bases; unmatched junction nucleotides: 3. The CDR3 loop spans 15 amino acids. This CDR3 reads CASSQQGQANQPQHF. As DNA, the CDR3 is TGTGCCAGCAGCCAACAGGGACAGGCCAATCAGCCCCAGCATTTT.

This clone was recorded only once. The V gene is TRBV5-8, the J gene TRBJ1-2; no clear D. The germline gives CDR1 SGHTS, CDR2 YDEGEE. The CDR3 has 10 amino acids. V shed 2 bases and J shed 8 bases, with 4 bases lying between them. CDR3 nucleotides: TGTGCCAGCAGCTTCGTGGGCTACACCTTC. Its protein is CASSFVGYTF.

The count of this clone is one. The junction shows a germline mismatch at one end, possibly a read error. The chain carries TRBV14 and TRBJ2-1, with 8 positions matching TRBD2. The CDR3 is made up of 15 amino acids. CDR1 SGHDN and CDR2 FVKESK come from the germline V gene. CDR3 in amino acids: CASSQAGGPYNEQFF. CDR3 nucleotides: TGTGCCAGCAGCCAAGCGGGAGGGCCCTATAATGAGCAGTTCTTC.

CDR3 region: CASSPTPGGMNQPQHF. The CDR3, as DNA: TGCGCCAGCAGCCCAACTCCGGGAGGTATGAATCAGCCCCAGCATTTT. The V gene is TRBV4-1, the J gene TRBJ1-5; D is unclear. From germline, CDR1 is MGHRA and CDR2 YSYEKL. The germline V and J ends were trimmed by 4 bases and 4 bases, with 17 bases remaining between them. The CDR3 totals 16 residues.

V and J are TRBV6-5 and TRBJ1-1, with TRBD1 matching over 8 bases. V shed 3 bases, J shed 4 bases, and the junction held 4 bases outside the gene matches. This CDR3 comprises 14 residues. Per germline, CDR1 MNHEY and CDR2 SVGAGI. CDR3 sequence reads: CASSYTGGSTEAFF. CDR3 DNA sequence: TGTGCCAGCAGTTATACAGGGGGTTCCACTGAAGCTTTCTTT.

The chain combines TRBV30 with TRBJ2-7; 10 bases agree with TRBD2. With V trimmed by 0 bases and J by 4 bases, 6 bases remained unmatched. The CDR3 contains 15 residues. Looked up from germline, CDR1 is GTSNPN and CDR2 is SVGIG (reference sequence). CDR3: CAWSVGGLALYEQYF. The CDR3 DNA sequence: TGTGCCTGGAGTGTTGGGGGACTAGCGCTATACGAGCAGTACTTC.

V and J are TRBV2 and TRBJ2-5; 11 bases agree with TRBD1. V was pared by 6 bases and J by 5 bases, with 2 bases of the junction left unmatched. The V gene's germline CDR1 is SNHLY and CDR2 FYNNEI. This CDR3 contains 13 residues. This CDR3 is CASSGTGGETQYF. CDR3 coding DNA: TGTGCCAGCAGCGGGACAGGGGGTGAGACCCAGTACTTC. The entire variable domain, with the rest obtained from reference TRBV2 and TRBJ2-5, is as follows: EPEVTQTPSHQVTQMGQEVILRCVPISNHLYFYWYRQILGQKVEFLVSFYNNEISEKSEIFDDQFSVERPDGSNFTLKIRSTKLEDSAMYFCASSGTGGETQYFGPGTRLLVL.

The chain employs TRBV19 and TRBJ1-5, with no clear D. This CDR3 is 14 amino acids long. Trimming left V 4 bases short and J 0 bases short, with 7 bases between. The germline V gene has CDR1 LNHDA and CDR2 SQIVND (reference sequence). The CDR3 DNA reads TGTGCCAGTAGTAACCAGGCTAGCAATCAGCCCCAGCATTTT. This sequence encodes CASSNQASNQPQHF.

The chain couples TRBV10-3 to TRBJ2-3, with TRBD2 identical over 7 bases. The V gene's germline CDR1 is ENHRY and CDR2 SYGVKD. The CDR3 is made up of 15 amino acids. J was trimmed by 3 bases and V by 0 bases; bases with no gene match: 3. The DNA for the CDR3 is TGTGCCATCAGTGAGTCTGGGGGGGGAACAGATACGCAGTATTTT. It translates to CAISESGGGTDTQYF.

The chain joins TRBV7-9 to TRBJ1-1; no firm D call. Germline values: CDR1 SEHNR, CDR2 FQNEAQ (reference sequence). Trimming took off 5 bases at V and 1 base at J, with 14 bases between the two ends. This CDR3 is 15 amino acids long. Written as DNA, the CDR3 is TGTGCCAGCAGCGAGGAGGCCCTTGGGAACACTGAAGCTTTCTTT. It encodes CASSEEALGNTEAFF.

In DNA, the CDR3 is TGTGCCAGCAGCTTAGGGCCTAGCGGTAGCACAGATACGCAGTATTTT. Translated, it gives CASSLGPSGSTDTQYF. The chain couples TRBV7-9 to TRBJ2-3, with 7 bases matching TRBD2. V shed 1 base and J 0 bases; nucleotides not matched to a gene: 4. Germline V gene data show CDR1 as SEHNR and CDR2 as FQNEAQ (reference sequence). The CDR3 extends over 16 amino acids.

The CDR3 spells CASSQAALSYNEQFF. The CDR3 bases are TGTGCCAGTAGTCAGGCAGCCCTCTCCTACAATGAGCAGTTCTTC. The V and J genes are TRBV19 and TRBJ2-1; the D is unclear. Germline CDR1 is LNHDA and CDR2 is SQIVND (reference sequence). CDR3 size: 15 residues. The V and J ends lost 5 bases and 0 bases respectively, with 11 bases between them.

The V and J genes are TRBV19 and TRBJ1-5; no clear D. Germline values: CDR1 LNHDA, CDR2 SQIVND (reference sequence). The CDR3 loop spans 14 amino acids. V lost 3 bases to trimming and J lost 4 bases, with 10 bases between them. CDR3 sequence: CASSISRTNQPQHF. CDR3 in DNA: TGTGCCAGTAGTATTTCCAGGACTAATCAGCCCCAGCATTTT.

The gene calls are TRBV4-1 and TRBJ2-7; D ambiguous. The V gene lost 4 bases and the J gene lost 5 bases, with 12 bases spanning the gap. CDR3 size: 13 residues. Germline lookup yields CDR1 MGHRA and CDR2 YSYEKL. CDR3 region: CASSLRQDNEQYF. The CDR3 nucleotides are TGCGCCAGCAGCCTAAGGCAGGATAACGAGCAGTACTTC.

The CDR3 nucleotides are TGTGCCAGCTTACAGAGCATGAACACTGAAGCTTTCTTT. Protein: CASLQSMNTEAFF. The chain couples TRBV28 to TRBJ1-1; D is unclear. CDR1 and CDR2 from the germline V gene are MDHEN and SYDVKM. This CDR3 is built from 13 residues. Trimming removed 8 bases at V and 0 bases at J, with 10 bases between.

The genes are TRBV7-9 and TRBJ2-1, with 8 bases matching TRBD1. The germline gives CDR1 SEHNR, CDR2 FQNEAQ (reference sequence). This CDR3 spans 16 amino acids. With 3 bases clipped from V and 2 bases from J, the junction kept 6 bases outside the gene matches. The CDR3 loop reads CASSFAGTGAYNEQFF. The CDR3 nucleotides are TGTGCCAGCAGCTTCGCCGGGACAGGAGCCTACAATGAGCAGTTCTTC.

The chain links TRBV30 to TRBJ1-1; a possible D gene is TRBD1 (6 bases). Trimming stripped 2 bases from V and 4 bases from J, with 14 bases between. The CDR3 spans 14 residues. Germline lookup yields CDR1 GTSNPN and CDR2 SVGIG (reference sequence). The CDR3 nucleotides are TGTGCCTGGAGTATGGGGGCGAAGAGCACTGAAGCTTTCTTT. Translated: CAWSMGAKSTEAFF.

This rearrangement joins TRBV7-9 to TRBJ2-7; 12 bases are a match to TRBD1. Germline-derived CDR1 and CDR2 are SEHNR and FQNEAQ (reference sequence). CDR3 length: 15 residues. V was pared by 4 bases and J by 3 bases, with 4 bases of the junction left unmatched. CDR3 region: CASSSGTGGFYEQYF. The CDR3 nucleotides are TGTGCCAGCAGCTCTGGGACAGGGGGCTTCTACGAGCAGTACTTC.

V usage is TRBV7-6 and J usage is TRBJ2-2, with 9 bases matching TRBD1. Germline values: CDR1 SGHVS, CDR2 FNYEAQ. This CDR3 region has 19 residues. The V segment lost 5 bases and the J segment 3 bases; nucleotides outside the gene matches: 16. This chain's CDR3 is CASSRPRDRVGRDTGELFF. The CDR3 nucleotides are TGTGCCAGCAGCCGCCCCAGGGACAGGGTAGGTAGGGACACCGGGGAGCTGTTTTTT.